This TCR beta chain was found in a study of cytomegalovirus exposure and HLA in healthy donors. On the study more broadly: An early release of data contained about 85 million unique TCRs, which came from HLA-typed donors. Study-level points and caveats: Follow-up analysis later connected one missense variant in DCLRE1C with trimming of TCR beta V- and J-genes. Many donors carried some public TCRs, although rarity characterized most TCR sequences. Under in vitro conditions, three CMV-associated chains were confirmed as specific for CMV antigens.

This CDR3 comprises 13 residues. The junction had 11 bases not matched to a gene; V was cut back by 0 bases and J by 15 bases. Germline V gene data show CDR1 as GTSNPN and CDR2 as SVGIG (reference sequence). A word on this clone: Its antigen is still unknown.

The PCR made use of 60 Vbeta and 13 Jbeta primers. Measured with immunoSEQ multiplex PCR; TCRdb has only the in-frame clones, and not every one. The sample includes under 140,000 clones, roughly 80% of them seen just once. The sequenced sample consisted of PBMCs. The chain links TRBV30 to TRBJ2-1; TRBD1 matches 7 bases. This TCR was recovered from a woman aged 25-40 years in good health and CMV-seronegative. The CDR3 nucleotides are TGTGCCTGGAGTGTAGGGGGCGGGCTGATTCCGTTCTTC. This translates into CAWSVGGGLIPFF. The full variable domain, with the rest looked up from reference TRBV30 and TRBJ2-1, is SQTIHQWPATLVQPVGSPLSLECTVEGTSNPNLYWYRQAAGRGLQLLFYSVGIGQISSEVPQNLSASRPQDRQFILSSKKLLLSDSGFYLCAWSVGGGLIPFFGPGTRLTVL.